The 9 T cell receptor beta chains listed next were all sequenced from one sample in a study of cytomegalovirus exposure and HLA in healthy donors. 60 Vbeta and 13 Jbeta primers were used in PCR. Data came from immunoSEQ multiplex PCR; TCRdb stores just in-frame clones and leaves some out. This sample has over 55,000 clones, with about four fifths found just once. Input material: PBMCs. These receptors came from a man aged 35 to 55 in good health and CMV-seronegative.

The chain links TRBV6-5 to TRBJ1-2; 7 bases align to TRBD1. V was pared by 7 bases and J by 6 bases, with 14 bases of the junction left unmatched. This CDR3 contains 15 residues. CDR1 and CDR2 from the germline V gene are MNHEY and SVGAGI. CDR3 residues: CASTNPTGVVDGYTF. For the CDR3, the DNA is TGTGCCAGCACAAACCCTACAGGGGTGGTGGATGGCTACACCTTC.

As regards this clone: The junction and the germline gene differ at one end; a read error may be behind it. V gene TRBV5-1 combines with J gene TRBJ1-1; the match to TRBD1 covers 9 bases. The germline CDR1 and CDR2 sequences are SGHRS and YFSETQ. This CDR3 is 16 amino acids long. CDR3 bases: TGCGCCAGCAGCGTGGGACAGGGAGTTACCAACACTGAAGATTTCTTT. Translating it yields CASSVGQGVTNTEDFF.

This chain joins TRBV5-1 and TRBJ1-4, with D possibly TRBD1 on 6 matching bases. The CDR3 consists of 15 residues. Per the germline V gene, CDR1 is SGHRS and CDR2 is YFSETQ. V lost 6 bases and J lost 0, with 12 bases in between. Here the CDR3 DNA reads TGCGCCAGCACCCTAGACAGGCCAACTAATGAAAAACTGTTTTTT. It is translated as CASTLDRPTNEKLFF. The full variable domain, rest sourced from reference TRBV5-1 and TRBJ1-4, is KAGVTQTPRYLIKTRGQQVTLSCSPISGHRSVSWYQQTPGQGLQFLFEYFSETQRNKGNFPGRFSGRQFSNSRSEMNVSTLELGDSALYLCASTLDRPTNEKLFFGSGTQLSVL.

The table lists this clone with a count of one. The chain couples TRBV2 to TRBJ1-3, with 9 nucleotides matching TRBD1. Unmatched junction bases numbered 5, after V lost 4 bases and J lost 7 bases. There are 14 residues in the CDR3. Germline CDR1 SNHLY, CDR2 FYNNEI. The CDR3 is CASSAGQGFNTIYF. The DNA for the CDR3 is TGTGCCAGCAGTGCCGGACAGGGGTTCAACACCATATATTTT.

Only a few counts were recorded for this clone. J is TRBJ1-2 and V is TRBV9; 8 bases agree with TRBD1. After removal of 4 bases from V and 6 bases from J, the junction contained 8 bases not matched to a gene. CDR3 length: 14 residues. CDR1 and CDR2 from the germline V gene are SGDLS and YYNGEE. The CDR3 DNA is TGTGCCAGCAGCAGTCGGACAGGGAATGATGGCTACACCTTC. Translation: CASSSRTGNDGYTF.

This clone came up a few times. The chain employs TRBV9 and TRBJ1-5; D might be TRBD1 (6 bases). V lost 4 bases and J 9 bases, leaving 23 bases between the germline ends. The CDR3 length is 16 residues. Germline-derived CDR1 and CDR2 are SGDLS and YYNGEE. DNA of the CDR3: TGTGCCAGCAGCCCCTTCTCCGGGGGGCCTTTAGGGCCCCAGCATTTT. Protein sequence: CASSPFSGGPLGPQHF.

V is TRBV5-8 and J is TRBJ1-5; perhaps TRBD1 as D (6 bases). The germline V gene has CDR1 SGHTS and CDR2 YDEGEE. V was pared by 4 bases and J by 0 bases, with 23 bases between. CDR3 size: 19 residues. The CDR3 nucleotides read TGTGCCAGCAGCAAAGCCCTATTCCAGACAGGAGCTAGCAATCAGCCCCAGCATTTT. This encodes CASSKALFQTGASNQPQHF.

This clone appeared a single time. The CDR3 nucleotides read TGCGCCAGCAGCTTGGGGGCGGGGGGGCCTGGAGAGACCCAGTACTTC. It specifies CASSLGAGGPGETQYF. V usage is TRBV5-1 and J usage is TRBJ2-5; 9 nucleotides align to TRBD2. The V gene end was trimmed by 0 bases and the J gene end by 4 bases; junction bases not matched to a gene: 7. Germline V gene lookup returns CDR1 SGHRS and CDR2 YFSETQ. This CDR3 region has 16 residues.

CDR3 sequence: CATQTGGSDTQYF. Written as DNA, the CDR3 is TGTGCCACCCAAACGGGGGGGTCAGATACGCAGTATTTT. V is TRBV15 and J is TRBJ2-3, with TRBD2 identical over 8 bases. Germline-derived CDR1 and CDR2 are LNHNV and YYDKDF (reference sequence). The CDR3 runs 13 residues. Trimming took 8 bases from V and 4 from J; bases not matched to a gene: 5.